The 11 T cell receptor beta chains reported below all come from one sample, sequenced in a study of Ad26.COV2.S vaccination and SARS-CoV-2 variants. The sample's treatment: 15 to 20 received Ad26.COV2.S at low or high dose, single or two shots; about 5 received placebo; per-sample allocation not given. Day 63 after the first injection of vaccine or placebo was the sampling time. The table came from immunoSEQ multiplex PCR; TCRdb's copy has only in-frame clones and leaves some out. The sample shows about 460,000 clones, approximately 90% of them seen only once. The sequences come from peripheral blood, collected in a trial of Ad26.COV2.S vaccine versus placebo. These receptors were obtained from a person between 18 and 65 years old who received the Ad26.COV2.S COVID-19 vaccine or a placebo.

The table lists this clone with a count of one. The CDR3 bases are TGTGCCAGCAGGGGAACTAGCGGGAGGAACAATGAGCAGTTCTTC. Translating gives CASRGTSGRNNEQFF. The chain links TRBV6-5 to TRBJ2-1, with 12 bases matching TRBD2. The germline gives CDR1 MNHEY, CDR2 SVGAGI. Unmatched junction bases numbered 5, after V lost 6 bases and J lost 5 bases. The CDR3 runs 15 residues.

This clone was counted once. The chain joins TRBV18 to TRBJ2-3, with 12 nucleotides matching TRBD2. The germline gives CDR1 KGHSH, CDR2 LQKENI. The CDR3 runs to 15 residues. The junction had 4 bases not matched to a gene; V was cut back by 3 bases and J by 6 bases. The CDR3 here is CASSPTSGRLDTQYF. In DNA form, the CDR3 reads TGTGCCAGCTCACCGACTAGCGGGAGATTGGATACGCAGTATTTT.

V is TRBV9 and J is TRBJ2-2; maybe TRBD2 (6 bases). There are 17 residues in the CDR3. Germline lookup yields CDR1 SGDLS and CDR2 YYNGEE. V shed 1 base and J shed 1 base, with 14 bases lying between them. The CDR3 reads CASSVRVADMNTGELFF. CDR3 coding DNA: TGTGCCAGCAGCGTACGGGTAGCGGACATGAACACCGGGGAGCTGTTTTTT.

This clone appeared a single time. The chain is built from TRBV28 and TRBJ2-1, with TRBD1 matching 9 bases. CDR3 length equals 16 residues. Germline V gene sequence: CDR1 MDHEN, CDR2 SYDVKM. J lost 1 base, V lost 3 bases, and 4 bases had no gene match. The CDR3 reads CASSFSGQGSYNEQFF. In DNA, the CDR3 is TGTGCCAGCAGTTTTTCGGGACAGGGATCCTACAATGAGCAGTTCTTC.

The genes are TRBV2 and TRBJ1-2; TRBD1 might be the D (5 bases). Per the germline V gene, CDR1 is SNHLY and CDR2 is FYNNEI. V was clipped by 6 bases and J by 5 bases, with 13 bases between them. The CDR3 length is 13 residues. CDR3 amino acids: CASRPGEGYGYTF. CDR3 bases: TGTGCCAGCAGGCCCGGAGAGGGGTATGGCTACACCTTC.

V usage is TRBV21-1 and J usage is TRBJ2-7; the table gives TRBD1 as D, unverified against the DNA. TRBV21-1 is listed as a pseudogene. This CDR3 contains 16 residues. The CDR3 DNA sequence: TGTGCCAGCAGCAGCCCCTATCCGGGACAGAATTACGAGCAGTACTTC. It is translated as CASSSPYPGQNYEQYF.

The CDR3 here is CASRLRDARMNTEAFF. As DNA, the CDR3 is TGTGCCAGCAGGCTCCGGGACGCGCGAATGAACACTGAAGCTTTCTTT. The chain carries TRBV7-2 and TRBJ1-1, with D tentatively TRBD1 (5 bases). The CDR3 is made up of 16 amino acids. V was pared by 6 bases and J by 0 bases, with 17 bases between. In germline, CDR1 is SGHTA, CDR2 FQGNSA.

The CDR3 nucleotides are TGTGCCAGCAGTCCCGGGACAGCCTCCTACGAGCAGTACTTC. Protein product: CASSPGTASYEQYF. The chain recombines TRBV25-1 with TRBJ2-7, with 7 bases aligning to TRBD1. Trimming removed 5 bases from V and 0 bases from J; junction bases left unmatched: 4. The CDR3 is 14 residues long. From germline, CDR1 is MGHDK and CDR2 SYGVNS.

This chain connects TRBV10-3 to TRBJ2-5, with D unclear. This CDR3 is built from 16 residues. Germline CDR1 reads ENHRY; CDR2 reads SYGVKD. The ends were cut back, 3 bases at V and 1 base at J, with 15 bases in the middle. The CDR3 DNA is TGTGCCATCAGTGACCCGTCCCGCGGCCTCCAAGAGACCCAGTACTTC. Its protein product is CAISDPSRGLQETQYF.

This clone was detected only once. The V gene is TRBV6-5, the J gene TRBJ1-2; possible D gene TRBD1, 5 bases. Per germline, CDR1 MNHEY and CDR2 SVGAGI. The ends were cut back, 5 bases at V and 3 bases at J, with 13 bases in the middle. This CDR3 comprises 14 residues. The CDR3 region has the DNA TGTGCCAGCAGTCCTATTACAGGATACTATGGCTACACCTTC. Amino acid sequence: CASSPITGYYGYTF.

V usage is TRBV28 and J usage is TRBJ2-5; TRBD2 matches 14 bases. Germline CDR1 is MDHEN and CDR2 is SYDVKM. Unmatched junction bases numbered 4, after V lost 3 bases and J lost 1 base. The CDR3 has 17 residues. CDR3 sequence: CASSFAGTSGSQETQYF. The CDR3 coding sequence is TGTGCCAGCAGTTTCGCCGGGACTAGCGGGAGCCAAGAGACCCAGTACTTC.